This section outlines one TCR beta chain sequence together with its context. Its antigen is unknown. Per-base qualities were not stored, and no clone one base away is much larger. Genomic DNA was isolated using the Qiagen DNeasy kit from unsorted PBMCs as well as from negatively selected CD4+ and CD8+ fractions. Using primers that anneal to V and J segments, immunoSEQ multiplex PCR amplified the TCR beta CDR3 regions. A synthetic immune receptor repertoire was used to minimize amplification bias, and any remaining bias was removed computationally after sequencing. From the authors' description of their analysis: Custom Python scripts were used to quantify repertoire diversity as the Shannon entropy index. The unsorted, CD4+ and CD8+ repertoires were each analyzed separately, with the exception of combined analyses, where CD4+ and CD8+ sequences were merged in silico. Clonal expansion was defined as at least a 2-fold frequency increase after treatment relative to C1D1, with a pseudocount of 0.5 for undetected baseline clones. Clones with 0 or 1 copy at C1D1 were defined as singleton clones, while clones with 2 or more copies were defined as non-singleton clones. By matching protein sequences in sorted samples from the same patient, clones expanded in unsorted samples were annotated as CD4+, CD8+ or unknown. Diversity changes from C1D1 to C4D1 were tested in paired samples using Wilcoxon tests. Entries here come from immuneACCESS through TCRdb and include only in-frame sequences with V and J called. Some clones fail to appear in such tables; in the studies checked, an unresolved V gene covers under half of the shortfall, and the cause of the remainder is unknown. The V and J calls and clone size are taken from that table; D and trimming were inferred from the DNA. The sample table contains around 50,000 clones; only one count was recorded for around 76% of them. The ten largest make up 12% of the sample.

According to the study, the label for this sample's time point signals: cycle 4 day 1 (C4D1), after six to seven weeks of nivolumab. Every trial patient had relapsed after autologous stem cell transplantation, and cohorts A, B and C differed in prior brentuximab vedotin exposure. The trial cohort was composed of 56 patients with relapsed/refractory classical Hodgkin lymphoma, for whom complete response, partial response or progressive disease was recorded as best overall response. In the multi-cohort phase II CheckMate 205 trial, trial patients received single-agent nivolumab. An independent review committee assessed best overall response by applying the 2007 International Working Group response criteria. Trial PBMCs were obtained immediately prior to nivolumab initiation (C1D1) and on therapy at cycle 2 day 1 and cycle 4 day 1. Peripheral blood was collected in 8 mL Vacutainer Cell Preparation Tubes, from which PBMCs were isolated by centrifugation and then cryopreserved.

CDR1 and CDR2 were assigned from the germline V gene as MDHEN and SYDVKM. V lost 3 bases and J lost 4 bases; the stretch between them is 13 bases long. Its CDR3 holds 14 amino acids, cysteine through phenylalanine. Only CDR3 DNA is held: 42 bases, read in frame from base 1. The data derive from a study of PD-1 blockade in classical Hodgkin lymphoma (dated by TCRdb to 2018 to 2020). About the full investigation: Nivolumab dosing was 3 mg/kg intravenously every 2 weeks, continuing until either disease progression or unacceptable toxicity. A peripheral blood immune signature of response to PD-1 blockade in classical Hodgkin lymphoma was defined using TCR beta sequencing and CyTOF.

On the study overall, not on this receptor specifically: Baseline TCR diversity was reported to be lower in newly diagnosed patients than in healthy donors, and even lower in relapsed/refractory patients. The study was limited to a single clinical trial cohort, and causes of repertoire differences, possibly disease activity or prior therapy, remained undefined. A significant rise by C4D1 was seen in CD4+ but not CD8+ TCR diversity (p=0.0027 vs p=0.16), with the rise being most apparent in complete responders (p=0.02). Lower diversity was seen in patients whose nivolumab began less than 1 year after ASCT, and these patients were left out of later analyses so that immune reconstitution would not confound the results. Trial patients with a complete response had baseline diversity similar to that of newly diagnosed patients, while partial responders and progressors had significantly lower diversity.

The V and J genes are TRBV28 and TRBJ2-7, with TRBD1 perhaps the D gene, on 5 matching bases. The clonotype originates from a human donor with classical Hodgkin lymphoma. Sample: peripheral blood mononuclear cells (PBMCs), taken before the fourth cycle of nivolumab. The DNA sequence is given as TGTGCCAGCAGTTTGGACATTACTCGGTACGAGCAGTACTTC. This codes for CASSLDITRYEQYF.